This T cell receptor beta chain was documented in a study of shared clonotypes between healthy human individuals (dated by TCRdb to about 2020). Background on the whole study: The cohort included a few men and a couple of women between 18 and 49 years of age. For each donor, three plates each were used for CD4 naive and CD4 memory, two plates were used for CD8 naive, and one plate was used for CD8 memory. The study deeply sequenced blood TCR repertoires of about five healthy adults to estimate repertoire size and the extent of clonotype sharing between individuals. To increase sequencing depth and limit assay-specific biases, different laboratories used diverse techniques to prepare libraries and sequence TCR repertoires. Each donor's leukapheresis produced roughly between roughly 0.85 and 9.5 billion PBMCs. What the work shows at the level of the full study, not this receptor alone: Rarefaction of sorted-subset datasets indicated incomplete sequencing despite the large sequencing depth. Sharing across a handful of donors was observed for approximately 5% of naive CD4, less than 4% of naive CD8, over 2% of memory CD4, and roughly 0.4% of memory CD8 clonotypes. Because the study included only a small number of donors, the genetic and exposure-history diversity represented was limited. Only blood was sampled, and tissue TCR repertoires likely differ from those in blood. Naive subsets generally had larger estimated clonotype richness than memory subsets did. Pairwise subsampling indicated that sequencing depth was expected to affect the degree of clonotype sharing among donors. Compared with non-shared clonotypes, the clonotypes found in all four sorted-subset donors had higher generation probabilities.

The donors were healthy, HIV-negative adults with no recently reported acute infections or vaccinations. Every donor was a Caucasian adult living in Nashville, Tennessee, USA. CD4+ T cells were enriched by magnetic negative selection; naive cells were then positively selected on CD45RA, and the negative fraction formed the memory subset. Blood was obtained by leukapheresis, after which PBMCs were separated by Ficoll-Histopaque density gradient centrifugation and cryopreserved in liquid nitrogen vapor phase. Analytical flow cytometry was used to check the purity and quantity of every magnetically sorted T cell population. From each sorted fraction, genomic DNA was isolated and quantified by UV absorbance on a Nanodrop 2000c. CDR1 GTSNPN and CDR2 SVGIG are derived from the germline V gene (reference sequence). V is shortened by 2 bases, J by 1 base, and the region joining them spans 8 bases. Counted from cysteine to phenylalanine, this CDR3 has 13 amino acids. Left in the record is the CDR3 DNA by itself, 39 bases read in frame from the first base.

About this clone: It has no known antigen specificity. Base qualities are not recorded, but no much larger clone differs from it by a single base.

Using the deep immunoSEQ assay, TCR CDR3 regions were amplified from genomic DNA by multiplex PCR. For each cell subset, the extracted genomic DNA was distributed evenly across all wells of several immunoSEQ 96-well plates, and each plate served as one replicate. For sorted subsets, about 220 ng of genomic DNA, equivalent to 25,000 to 35,000 T cell genomes, went into each replicate PCR. Purified libraries were measured with a Qubit 3.0 fluorometer, size-checked on a Bioanalyzer 2100, and measured again with the KAPA Library Quantification kit. Each immunoSEQ 96-well plate was sequenced on its own single-read 150-cycle Illumina NextSeq 550 flow cell. Processing in the source paper ran as follows. Because the immunoSEQ output included only junctional sequences and no quality scores, the filtering could not be the same as the filtering used for full-length reads. Sequences were annotated with PyIR, a Python wrapper for IgBLAST v1.9, using IMGT germline references to assign V/J genes and CDR3. Reads with weak V/J assignments (E-value above 1e-6), missing CDR3, stop codons, out-of-frame junctions, or ambiguous translated residues were removed. A V3J clonotype was defined by an identical inferred V gene, J gene, and CDR3 amino acid sequence. Percentage overlap between repertoires was computed as shared unique clonotypes divided by the size of the smaller repertoire. Richness of each repertoire was evaluated using RTK rarefaction, the Chao1 estimator, and Recon v2.1 estimates of unobserved clonotypes. Generation probabilities for all TCRbeta clonotypes obtained by the gDNA method from a handful of donors were computed using OLGA. TCRdb stores this immuneACCESS table with in-frame sequences only. Part of the clones is absent; in the studies checked, under half of the shortfall reflects unresolved V genes, and no reason is known for the rest. The DNA gave D and trimming, while V, J and clone size come from that table. Counted in this sample were about 1.1 million clones; approximately 77% of them appeared once. The top ten clones comprise 0.7% to 0.95% of the sample.

The source material was memory CD4+ T cells from PBMCs. This specimen's cell subset or site label, per the study, means: CD45RA-negative fraction. The receptor was derived from a man aged 18 to 30 in good health. Some clones in this sample may be carry-over from other donors' samples. The chain is encoded by TRBV30 joined to TRBJ1-1; the D gene remains uncertain. This receptor has the CDR3 CAWSTGENTEAFF. The DNA sequence is given as TGTGCCTGGAGTACCGGGGAGAACACTGAAGCTTTCTTT.